These 7 T cell receptor beta chains came from one sample sequenced in a study of blood T cell repertoires in COVID-19. Some clones are missing from TCRdb's copy, which holds only in-frame ones; the method was immunoSEQ multiplex PCR. The table includes around 190,000 clones, roughly 88% detected once. Input material: peripheral blood. The receptors here all came from a man aged 50 to 60 with COVID-19, enrolled during active disease.

The J gene is TRBJ2-2, the V gene TRBV24-1; 7 nucleotides line up with TRBD1. The CDR3 spans 14 residues. Germline CDR1 KGHDR, CDR2 SFDVKD. V was clipped by 3 bases and J by 7 bases; unmatched bases: 4. For the CDR3, the DNA is TGTGCCACCAGTGATACAGGGGAATTCGGGGAGCTGTTTTTT. Translation gives CATSDTGEFGELFF.

Notes on this clone: Additional DNA sequences in this sample encode the identical CDR3. The chain joins TRBV7-9 to TRBJ2-1, with 11 bases fitting TRBD2. J was trimmed by 2 bases and V by 1 base; bases with no gene match: 1. The CDR3 extends over 16 amino acids. Germline V gene data show CDR1 as SEHNR and CDR2 as FQNEAQ (reference sequence). This CDR3 reads CASSLVAGGAYNEQFF. The CDR3, as DNA: TGTGCCAGCAGCTTAGTAGCGGGAGGGGCCTACAATGAGCAGTTCTTC.

The CDR3 nucleotides are TGTGCCAGCAGTTGGCCGGGACTAGCGGAGAGAAACAATGAGCAGTTCTTC. Translated, it gives CASSWPGLAERNNEQFF. The V gene is TRBV28, the J gene TRBJ2-1; 11 bases are a match to TRBD2. Trimming cost V 4 bases and J 5 bases; bases outside gene matches: 10. The CDR3 covers 17 residues. Germline loops: CDR1 MDHEN, CDR2 SYDVKM.

This clone turned up a few times. The junction departs from the called germline gene at one end, perhaps through a read error. This chain connects TRBV29-1 to TRBJ1-1, with D tentatively TRBD1 (5 bases). The CDR3 is 13 residues long. Germline V gene lookup returns CDR1 SQVTM and CDR2 ANQGSEA. CDR3: CSAEWQGNTEAFF. CDR3 nucleotide sequence: TGCAGCGCTGAATGGCAGGGTAACACTGAAGCTTTCTTT.

The chain employs TRBV18 and TRBJ1-4; D unclear. The CDR3 covers 22 residues. The ends were cut back, 3 bases at V and 6 bases at J, with 35 bases in the middle. Germline V gives CDR1 KGHSH, CDR2 LQKENI. CDR3 coding DNA: TGTGCCAGCTCACCCTCACGTGGAGGAAGAGGTCCGGGAACCCAGTCTCATGAAAAACTGTTTTTT. Its protein is CASSPSRGGRGPGTQSHEKLFF.

The V call is TRBV4-2, the J call TRBJ1-2, with D perhaps matching TRBD1 (6 bases). Germline CDR1 reads LGHNA; CDR2 reads YNFKEQ. This CDR3 is built from 15 residues. The ends were cut back, 3 bases at V and 1 base at J, with 12 bases in the middle. The CDR3: CASSHPGTYNYGYTF. In DNA form, the CDR3 reads TGTGCCAGCAGCCATCCCGGGACATATAACTATGGCTACACCTTC.

The rearrangement joins TRBV19 to TRBJ2-1; 11 bases match TRBD1. After removal of 5 bases from V and 7 bases from J, the junction contained 7 bases not matched to a gene. The CDR3 totals 15 residues. CDR1 and CDR2 from the germline V gene are LNHDA and SQIVND (reference sequence). The CDR3 nucleotides are TGTGCCAGTAGTCGCGGGACAGGGGGGGGAAATGAGCAGTTCTTC. It codes for CASSRGTGGGNEQFF.